The source of this T cell receptor beta chain is a study of OX40 agonist ivuxolimab in advanced cancers. For the study in its entirety: Ivuxolimab, which targeted the costimulatory receptor OX40 (CD134), was an agonistic, fully human IgG2 monoclonal antibody. Intravenous ivuxolimab was administered to patients every 2 weeks at six dose levels: 0.01, 0.1, 0.3, 1.5, 3 and 10 mg/kg. The paper describes the monotherapy dose-escalation part (N ≈ 52 patients) of the phase I trial of ivuxolimab. Partial responses occurred in three dose-escalation patients: two with cutaneous melanoma and one with hepatocellular carcinoma. A male proportion of roughly 80% and a mean age of 60 years, ranging from about 23 to 79, were recorded for the dose-escalation cohort. The purpose of peripheral TCRbeta sequencing was to test whether ivuxolimab changed TCR sequence diversity and led to clonal T-cell expansion. Prior anti-PD-1, anti-PD-L1 or anti-CTLA-4 therapy was permitted, and checkpoint inhibitors had been received by 40% to 50% of dose-escalation patients. Of the roughly 51 dose-escalation patients, hepatocellular carcinoma was present in about 20, melanoma in roughly 15, renal cell carcinoma in 9 and head and neck cancer in 9.

Comments on this clone: This clone's antigen is unknown. One base away there is no much larger clone; base qualities are not given.

To sequence the TCRbeta CDR3 region, genomic DNA was isolated from the sorted cells. The immunoSEQ Assay was used for sequencing of TCRbeta CDR3 regions. Entries here come from immuneACCESS through TCRdb and include only in-frame sequences with V and J called. Some clones fail to appear in such tables; in the studies checked, an unresolved V gene covers under half of the shortfall, and the cause of the remainder is unknown. This sample is represented by roughly 80,000 clones; 75% to 90% of them were singletons. The ten largest clones represent around 6.6% of the sample. V was cut back by 1 base and J by 8 bases, leaving a gap of 17 bases between them. There are 16 amino acids in the CDR3, from cysteine to phenylalanine inclusive. Here the CDR3 DNA is all that survives: 48 bases in frame from base 1. Looking up the germline V gene (reference sequence) yields CDR1 MNHEY and CDR2 SMNVEV. Overall results and qualifications from the work: At doses of 0.1 to 3.0 mg/kg, clonal expansion of both CD4+ and CD8+ T cells in blood was seen between baseline and week 6. The antigen specificity of the clonally expanded peripheral T cells was not determined. In the 0.1-3.0 mg/kg groups, partial responders had among the lowest normalized peripheral clonal expansion, particularly in CD8+ T cells. On average, CD8+ T cells showed more expanded clones than CD4+ T cells after ivuxolimab. Low levels of normalized T-cell clonal expansion were also seen in some patients who did not respond.

The trial excluded patients who had a history of autoimmune disease or who were on systemic immunosuppression. Peripheral blood for TCR sequencing was collected from all dose cohorts at baseline, on cycle 4 day 1, and on cycle 7 day 1. The samples were taken from a phase I, first-in-human, multicenter, open-label dose-escalation trial of ivuxolimab. Adults with locally advanced or metastatic head and neck squamous cell, hepatocellular, melanoma or renal cell carcinoma were enrolled in the trial. Before TCR sequencing, CD4+ T cells and CD8+ T cells were sorted from peripheral blood as separate populations.

The sample in question was CD4+ or CD8+ T cells sorted from blood, obtained in a trial of the OX40 agonist ivuxolimab. The chain joins TRBV27 to TRBJ2-2; TRBD2 is a weak D gene call, 6 bases matching. The receptor was isolated from an adult with an advanced solid tumor such as melanoma, head and neck, liver or kidney cancer. The CDR3 region: CASSLLRGRSGGELFF. The nucleotides are TGTGCCAGCAGTTTATTGCGGGGACGGTCAGGAGGGGAGCTGTTTTTT.